This T cell receptor (beta chain) originates from a study of blood T cell repertoires in COVID-19 (dated by TCRdb to 2020 to 2022). Some background on the complete study: The collaborator samples originated in the United States, Italy and Spain and spanned the acute and convalescent phases of COVID-19. The repertoires were released in a freely available public database meant as a resource for research on the immune response to SARS-CoV-2. Subjects who had been exposed to COVID-19, were actively infected with it, or had recovered from it provided the deeply sampled blood TCRbeta repertoires that made up the dataset. The samples were drawn from the first 160 participants of the ongoing ImmuneRACE study and from 1,254 subjects provided by 6 global collaborators. The prospective study material was composed of cDNA or gDNA derived from T cells, B-cell-depleted T cells, or PBMCs. The sample metadata nearly always contained a de-identified subject ID, COVID-19 status, age in years and sex. Where available, HLA class I and class II types were taken from metadata supplied by the sample provider and were not determined by assay-based typing. Beyond this particular receptor, the publication reports: The amount of clinical and demographic metadata varied by source and participant and was provided uncurated.

In regard to this clone: Its antigen is unknown. No base quality information exists; no much larger clone differs at one position.

CDR1 is given as SGHVS and CDR2 as FQNEAQ, both from the germline V gene. Taken from cysteine to phenylalanine, the CDR3 has 14 residues. This entry keeps only the CDR3 DNA: 42 bases, framed from base 1. Relative to germline, V is missing 5 bases and J is missing 4 bases, with 5 bases of the junction outside any gene match. Another Seattle source contributed samples from volunteer blood donors who had recovered from COVID-19. Whole blood was collected in K2EDTA tubes by collaborating institutions according to the institutions' own protocols. For TCRbeta analysis, collaborator samples were shipped as frozen whole blood, as isolated PBMCs, or as DNA extracted from either sample type. TCRbeta CDR3 regions were amplified from genomic DNA by means of the immunoSEQ Assay, a bias-controlled multiplex PCR. The original pipeline was this. The number of nucleated cells in each sample was estimated by amplification of reference gene primers within the assay. Sequence reads were collapsed and filtered to measure the absolute abundance of every unique TCRbeta CDR3 rearrangement. For each sample, productive Simpson clonality was calculated as the square root of Simpson's diversity index across productive rearrangements. Held by TCRdb, this immuneACCESS table contains in-frame sequences only and omits some clones. Under half of the omission traces to an unresolved V gene where checked; the cause of the rest is unknown. From that table come the V and J calls and clone size; the DNA was used to work out D and trimming. For this sample there are approximately 260,000 clones; about 88% appear just once. The ten largest account for around 2% of the sample.

The rearrangement joined TRBV7-8 to TRBJ2-7, with 10 middle bases fitting TRBD1. The sequenced sample was peripheral blood. This TCR was sampled from a woman in her thirties or forties who had recovered from COVID-19. The DNA is as follows: TGTGCCAGCAGCCGCAGGGACAGGGGATACGAGCAGTACTTC. The encoded protein is CASSRRDRGYEQYF.